These T cell receptor beta chains were read from a single sample in a study of T cell repertoires in cytomegalovirus infection. TCRdb redid the calling of the reads with MiXCR, one entry per CDR3 protein. The repertoire holds approximately 70,000 distinct CDR3 sequences, with 20% to 25% as singletons. Their antigens remain unidentified. Sequencing was carried out using PBMCs, sequenced either directly or after in vitro stimulation (not recorded which). Every receptor here comes from a human donor in good health (CMV status not recorded). Some clones in this sample may be carry-over from other donors' samples. Each CDR3 is given with its conserved first and last residue. D genes are given only for firm matches. Clone size is stated in some rows and not others, as once, few, many or a class when expanded.

NA | TRBJ2-5 | NA | TRBV4-3 | TGCGCCAGCAGCCAAGGGGAACGGTTCGAGACCCAGTACTTC | CASSQGERFETQYF
NA | TRBJ1-4 | once | TRBV29-1 | TGCAGCGCCGGCAAGAATGAAAAACTGTTTTTT | CSAGKNEKLFF
NA | TRBJ2-2 | many | TRBV7-2 | TGTGCCAGCAGACGGACCCCCGGGGAGCTGTTTTTT | CASRRTPGELFF
TRBD2 | TRBJ2-7 | few | TRBV4-1 | TGCGCCAGCAGCCAAGGGCTAGCGGGAGTGGGGGAGCAGTACTTC | CASSQGLAGVGEQYF
NA | TRBJ2-7 | many | TRBV7-2 | TGTGCCAGCAGCTACATCTACGAGCAGTACTTC | CASSYIYEQYF
NA | TRBJ2-7 | many | TRBV7-2 | TGTGCCAGCAGCCCCACCGTAGGGCCCTACGAGCAGTACTTC | CASSPTVGPYEQYF
NA | TRBJ2-2 | few | TRBV12-3/TRBV12-4 | TGTGCCAGCAACCCAAACACCGGGGAGCTGTTTTTT | CASNPNTGELFF
TRBD2 | TRBJ2-3 | few | TRBV7-3 | TGTGCCAGCAGCTTTAACCCCCCCTCAGCGGGAGTTTCTACTAGCACAGATACGCAGTATTTT | CASSFNPPSAGVSTSTDTQYF
TRBD1 | TRBJ1-2 | NA | TRBV7-2 | TGTGCCAGCACCTTCGACAGGGCCTATGGCTACACCTTC | CASTFDRAYGYTF
TRBD1 | TRBJ2-3 | NA | TRBV5-4 | TGTGCCAGCAGCTTGTCCCAGACAGGGGAGACAGATACGCAGTATTTT | CASSLSQTGETDTQYF
NA | TRBJ1-5 | medium-sized | TRBV7-2 | TGTGCCAGCAGCTTAGCGTTATCGGGCAATCAGCCCCAGCATTTT | CASSLALSGNQPQHF
NA | TRBJ1-5 | many | TRBV2 | TGTGCCAGCAGTCGCCGACTGGATTGTGGGGCTAAAAATCAGCCCCAGCATTTT | CASSRRLDCGAKNQPQHF
TRBD2 | TRBJ2-2 | NA | TRBV6-6 | TGTGCCAGCAGTCTTACTAGCGCCACCGGGGAGCTGTTTTTT | CASSLTSATGELFF
NA | TRBJ1-4 | many | TRBV7-2 | TGTGCCAGCAGCTTCGACCGATCAAAACTGTTTTTT | CASSFDRSKLFF
NA | TRBJ2-1 | many | TRBV7-2 | TGTGCCAGCAGCTTAGAACCCGGGAGGACAGACAATGAGCAGTTCTTC | CASSLEPGRTDNEQFF
NA | TRBJ2-7 | NA | TRBV4-1 | TGCGCCAGCACCTCGGGGGCAGGGGGCTACGAGCAGTACTTC | CASTSGAGGYEQYF
TRBD1 | TRBJ1-5 | NA | TRBV6-6 | TGTGCCAGCAGTTACGCGACAGGGGTATCTCAGCCCCAGCATTTT | CASSYATGVSQPQHF
NA | TRBJ2-5 | few | TRBV7-2 | TGTGCCAGCAGCTTAGTCCTTTTGGAGACCCAGTACTTC | CASSLVLLETQYF
NA | TRBJ1-5 | NA | TRBV12-3/TRBV12-4 | TGTGCCAGCACCTGGGGGGGCAATCAGCCCCAGCATTTT | CASTWGGNQPQHF
NA | TRBJ1-6 | few | TRBV20-1 | TGCAGTGCTAGGAGGGGCGACCTAGAAAATTCACCCCTCCACTTT | CSARRGDLENSPLHF
NA | TRBJ2-5 | many | TRBV7-8 | TGTGCCAGCAGCTTAAGGTCCAGGCAAGAGACCCAGTACTTC | CASSLRSRQETQYF
NA | TRBJ2-1 | NA | TRBV30 | TGTGCCTGGAGTCCAAACCTGGACACTGAGCAGTTCTTC | CAWSPNLDTEQFF
TRBD2 | TRBJ2-5 | NA | TRBV14 | TGTGCCAGCAGCCCCCGGACTAGCTGGGCGTCCCAAGAGACCCAGTACTTC | CASSPRTSWASQETQYF